Listed below are T cell receptor beta chains from one sample, sequenced in a study of T cell responses to AZD1222 COVID-19 vaccine. Assay: immunoSEQ multiplex PCR; the TCRdb copy retains only in-frame clones and omits some. The sample carries about 120,000 clones, roughly 90% recorded once. The source material was peripheral blood, sampled on day 0 of AZD1222 vaccination. All receptors derive from an adult in good health. The CDR3 runs from the conserved cysteine through the conserved F or W. Not all rows give a size; the values are once, few, many and, for expanded clones, a class.

TRBV13,TRBJ2-2,NA,CASSGRVDVNTGELFF
TRBV4-3,TRBJ1-4,NA,CASSPSWRGGNEKLFF
TRBV4-1,TRBJ2-3,NA,CASSHRPSGESTDTQYF
TRBV20-1,TRBJ1-2,NA,CSASITSNYGYTF
TRBV6-6,TRBJ2-7,once,CASTNGGHYEQYF
TRBV6-5,TRBJ2-2,once,CASSYSTGRELFF
TRBV24-1,TRBJ2-7,NA,CATSVSGVAEQYF
TRBV10-2,TRBJ1-2,NA,CATRQGYGYTF
TRBV2,TRBJ1-2,NA,CASSERAYGYTF
TRBV2,TRBJ1-6,NA,CAGGQGNSPLHF
TRBV28,TRBJ1-2,NA,CASSYLTGGDYGYTF
TRBV28,TRBJ1-1,once,CASISLGVTVNTEAFF
TRBV14,TRBJ2-3,NA,CASSGGADTQYF
TRBV27,TRBJ2-7,NA,CASSFGASYEQYF
TRBV23-1,TRBJ1-2,NA,CASCDWGQDYGYTF
TRBV6-6,TRBJ1-5,NA,CASSYGGGAQPQHF
TRBV9,TRBJ1-4,NA,CASSVGGGSNEKLFF
TRBV21-1,TRBJ1-3,NA,CASSTRGSRETIYF
TRBV6-5,TRBJ1-1,NA,CASSYRDRGKTEAFF
TRBV4-1,TRBJ1-4,NA,CASSQDRGPSNEKLFF
TRBV28,TRBJ2-1,NA,CASSLRDSYNEQFF
TRBV29-1,TRBJ1-2,NA,CSVQQGVFYGYTF
TRBV4-3,TRBJ1-3,NA,CASSQAAGAGNTIYF
TRBV5-5,TRBJ1-2,once,CASSLRAGLGGRYGYTF
TRBV11-2,TRBJ2-3,NA,CASSLPWRGGTDTQYF
TRBV3-1/TRBV3-2,TRBJ2-1,NA,CASSRESGEGSYNEQFF
TRBV29-1,TRBJ1-2,NA,CSVISQGPDYGYTF
TRBV6-5,TRBJ1-1,once,CASQFHPEQVPFF
TRBV28,TRBJ1-6,NA,CASSFGSRGGPDNSPLHF
TRBV5-1,TRBJ2-1,NA,CASSLGEFEQFF
TRBV7-8,TRBJ2-7,once,CASSVSVSGTLSYEQYF
TRBV19,TRBJ1-2,NA,CASSDRGRGYTF
TRBV2,TRBJ1-4,NA,CATRPEREKLFF
TRBV5-4,TRBJ2-3,NA,CASSFFAGAVTDTQYF
TRBV10-3,TRBJ1-6,NA,CAISEAVNSPLHF
TRBV9,TRBJ2-2,NA,CASSVGGGMNTGELFF
TRBV7-2,TRBJ2-3,NA,CASTLSVWDRGTDTQYF
TRBV28,TRBJ2-1,NA,CASSFVGVSYNEQFF
TRBV10-2,TRBJ2-1,NA,CASSEKGAYDNEQFF
TRBV5-4,TRBJ2-7,NA,CASSSGLAGDAYEQYF
TRBV5-1,TRBJ1-1,NA,CASSSLQGGAEAFF
TRBV6-2/TRBV6-3,TRBJ1-3,NA,CASSPESGNTIYF
TRBV4-3,TRBJ1-3,once,CASSQGTATSGNTIYF
TRBV30,TRBJ1-4,NA,CVTVTANEKLFF
TRBV28,TRBJ2-7,NA,CASSLGRWSEQYF
TRBV12-2,TRBJ2-3,NA,CASLKRRRGDTQYF
TRBV24-1,TRBJ2-3,NA,CATSDAGAIAGATDTQYF
TRBV9,TRBJ2-1,NA,CASSVQPTTGLAGGNEQFF
TRBV12-3/TRBV12-4,TRBJ1-4,NA,CASDRGDNEKLFF
TRBV5-4,TRBJ2-1,NA,CASSLGQGGNEQFF
TRBV28,TRBJ2-7,NA,CASSYPRMKGSEEQYF
TRBV7-2,TRBJ2-7,once,CASSFKGGLAYEQYF